This T cell receptor (beta chain) was obtained from a study of blood T cell repertoires in COVID-19. Study-level information: Material from acute and convalescent COVID-19 was sourced from the United States, Italy and Spain.

Trimming removed 5 bases from V and 1 base from J; junction bases left unmatched: 7. From germline, CDR1 is SGHTA and CDR2 FQGNSA. The CDR3 is 16 amino acids. Profiling relied on immunoSEQ multiplex PCR, and the TCRdb table lists in-frame clones only, not all of them. Among 120,000 or so clones listed, roughly 80% were seen once. This clonotype was obtained from an older woman with acute or convalescent COVID-19. This chain connects TRBV7-2 to TRBJ2-5, with TRBD2 identical over 10 bases. Sequencing was carried out using peripheral blood. CDR3 residues: CASSPVASGGQETQYF. DNA of the CDR3: TGTGCCAGCAGCCCAGTGGCTAGCGGGGGCCAAGAGACCCAGTACTTC.